This entry features one T cell receptor beta chain sequence. The source of the sample is a study of T-cell memory formation after mild COVID-19. Unmatched junction bases numbered 1, after V lost 5 bases and J lost 3 bases. From germline, CDR1 is DFQATT and CDR2 SNEGSKA (reference sequence). The CDR3 runs 11 residues. UMIs and sample barcodes were carried by the TCR alpha and TCR beta cDNA libraries that 5'RACE produced using constant-segment primers. TCRdb re-called the 5' RACE reads with MiXCR, one entry per CDR3 protein. This table has about 160,000 distinct CDR3 sequences, roughly 30% appearing once.

The chain has TRBV20-1 and TRBJ2-7, with 7 bases that match TRBD2. The sample comprised PBMCs or a T cell subset sorted from them (not recorded which). The receptor's source is an adult woman who had mild COVID-19 (a few samples of this study predate the infection). Cell type and time point are not known. DNA of the CDR3: TGCAGTGCTGGGACTAACTACGAGCAGTACTTC. Translated, it gives CSAGTNYEQYF.